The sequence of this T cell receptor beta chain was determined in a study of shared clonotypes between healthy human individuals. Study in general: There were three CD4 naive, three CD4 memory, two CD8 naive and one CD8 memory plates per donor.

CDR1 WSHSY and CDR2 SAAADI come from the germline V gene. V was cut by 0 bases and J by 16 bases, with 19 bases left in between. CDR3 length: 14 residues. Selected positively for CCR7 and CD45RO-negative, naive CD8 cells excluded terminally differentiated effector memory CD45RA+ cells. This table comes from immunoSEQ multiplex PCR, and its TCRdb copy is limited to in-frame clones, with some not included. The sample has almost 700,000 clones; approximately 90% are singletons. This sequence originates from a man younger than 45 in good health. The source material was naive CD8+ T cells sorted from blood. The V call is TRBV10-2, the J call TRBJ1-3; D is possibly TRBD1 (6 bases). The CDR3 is CASSESSSPPGDYF. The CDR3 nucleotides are TGCGCCAGCAGTGAGTCGAGCTCTCCTCCAGGGGATTATTTT.